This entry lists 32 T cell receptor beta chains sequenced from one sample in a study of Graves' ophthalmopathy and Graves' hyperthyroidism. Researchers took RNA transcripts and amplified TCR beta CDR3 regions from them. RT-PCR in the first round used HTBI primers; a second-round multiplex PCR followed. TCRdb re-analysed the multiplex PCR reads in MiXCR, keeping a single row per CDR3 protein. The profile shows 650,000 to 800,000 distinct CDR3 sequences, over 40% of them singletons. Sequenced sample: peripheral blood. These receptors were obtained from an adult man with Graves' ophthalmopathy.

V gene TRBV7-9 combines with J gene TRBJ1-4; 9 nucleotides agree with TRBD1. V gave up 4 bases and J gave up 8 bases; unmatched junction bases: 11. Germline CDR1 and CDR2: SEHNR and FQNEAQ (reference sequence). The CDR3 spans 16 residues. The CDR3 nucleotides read TGTGCCAGCAGCTCGAATCTACAGGGGGCTCGAGAAAAACTGTTTTTT. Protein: CASSSNLQGAREKLFF.

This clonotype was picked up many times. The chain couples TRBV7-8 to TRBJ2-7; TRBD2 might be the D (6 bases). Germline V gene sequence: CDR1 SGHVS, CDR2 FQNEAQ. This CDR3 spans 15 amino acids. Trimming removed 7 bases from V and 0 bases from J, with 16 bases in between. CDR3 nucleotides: TGTGCCAGCATCCCCCCCGGGACTCCCTCCTACGAGCAGTACTTC. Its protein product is CASIPPGTPSYEQYF.

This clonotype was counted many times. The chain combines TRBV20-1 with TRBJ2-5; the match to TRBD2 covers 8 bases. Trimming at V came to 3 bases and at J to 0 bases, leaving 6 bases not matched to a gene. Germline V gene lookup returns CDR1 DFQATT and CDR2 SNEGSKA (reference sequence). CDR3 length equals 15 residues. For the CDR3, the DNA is TGCAGTGCTAGTGGGCTAGCGGGCTACCAAGAGACCCAGTACTTC. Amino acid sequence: CSASGLAGYQETQYF.

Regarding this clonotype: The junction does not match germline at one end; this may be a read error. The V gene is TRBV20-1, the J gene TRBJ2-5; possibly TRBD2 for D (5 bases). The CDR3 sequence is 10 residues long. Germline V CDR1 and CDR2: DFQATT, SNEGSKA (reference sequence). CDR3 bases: TGCAGTGCTAGAAGGGAGACCCGGTACTTC. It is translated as CSARRETRYF.

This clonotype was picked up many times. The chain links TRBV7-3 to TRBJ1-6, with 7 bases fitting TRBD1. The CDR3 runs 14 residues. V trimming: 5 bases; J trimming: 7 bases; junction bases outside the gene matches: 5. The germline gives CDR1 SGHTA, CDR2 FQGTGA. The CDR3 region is CASSGGQPNSPLHF. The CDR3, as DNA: TGTGCCAGCAGCGGGGGACAGCCCAATTCACCCCTCCACTTT.

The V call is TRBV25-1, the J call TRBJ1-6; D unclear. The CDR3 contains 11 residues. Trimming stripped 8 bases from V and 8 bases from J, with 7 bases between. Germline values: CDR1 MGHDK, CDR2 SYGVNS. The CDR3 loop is CASPRDSPLHF. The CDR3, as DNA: TGTGCCAGCCCACGGGATTCACCCCTCCACTTT.

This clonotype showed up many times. CDR3 in DNA: TGTGCCATCAGCCGGGACAGGGGACAGACCCAGTACTTC. Translation gives CAISRDRGQTQYF. The chain uses TRBV10-3 and TRBJ2-5; the match to TRBD1 covers 10 bases. Germline values: CDR1 ENHRY, CDR2 SYGVKD. J gave up 6 bases and V 6 bases, and 4 bases lay outside the gene matches. The CDR3 is made up of 13 amino acids.

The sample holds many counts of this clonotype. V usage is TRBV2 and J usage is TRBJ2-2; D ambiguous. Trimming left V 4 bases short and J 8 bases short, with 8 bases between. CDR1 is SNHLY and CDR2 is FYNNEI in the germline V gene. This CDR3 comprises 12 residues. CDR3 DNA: TGTGCCAGCAGTGCCTTCGGGGGGGAGCTGTTTTTT. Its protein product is CASSAFGGELFF.

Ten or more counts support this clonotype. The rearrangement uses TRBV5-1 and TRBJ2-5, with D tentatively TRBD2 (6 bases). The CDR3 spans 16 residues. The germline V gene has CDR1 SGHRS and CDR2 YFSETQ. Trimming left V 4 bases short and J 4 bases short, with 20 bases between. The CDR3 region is CASSGSGTLPAETQYF. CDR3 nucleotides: TGCGCCAGCAGCGGCTCCGGGACTCTCCCTGCAGAGACCCAGTACTTC.

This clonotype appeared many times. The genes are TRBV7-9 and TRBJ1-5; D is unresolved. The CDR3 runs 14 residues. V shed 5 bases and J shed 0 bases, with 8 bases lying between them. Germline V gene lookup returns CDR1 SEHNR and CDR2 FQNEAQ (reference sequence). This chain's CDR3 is CASSGRGSNQPQHF. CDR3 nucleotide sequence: TGTGCCAGCAGCGGTCGGGGTAGCAATCAGCCCCAGCATTTT.

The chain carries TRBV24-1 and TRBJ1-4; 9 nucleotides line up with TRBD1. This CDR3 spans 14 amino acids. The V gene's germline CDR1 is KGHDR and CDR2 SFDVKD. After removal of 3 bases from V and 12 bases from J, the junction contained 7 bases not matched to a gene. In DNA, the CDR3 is TGTGCCACCAGTGATAGGGACAGGGAAGGCGAACTGTTTTTT. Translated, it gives CATSDRDREGELFF.

CDR3 bases: TGTGCCAGCAGCGTAGGGTCTAGCGGGGGCCTAGGGACCCAGTACTTC. Protein: CASSVGSSGGLGTQYF. V usage is TRBV7-6 and J usage is TRBJ2-5; 10 bases align to TRBD2. Per germline, CDR1 SGHVS and CDR2 FNYEAQ. The trim removed 5 bases at V and 7 bases at J, leaving 13 bases unmatched. This CDR3 region has 16 residues.

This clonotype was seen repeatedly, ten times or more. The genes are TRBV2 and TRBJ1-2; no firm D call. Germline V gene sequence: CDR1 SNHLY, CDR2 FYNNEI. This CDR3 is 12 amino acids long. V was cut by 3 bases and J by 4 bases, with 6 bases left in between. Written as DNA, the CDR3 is TGTGCCAGCAGTGATGACTTCTATGGCTACACCTTC. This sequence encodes CASSDDFYGYTF. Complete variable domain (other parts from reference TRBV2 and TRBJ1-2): EPEVTQTPSHQVTQMGQEVILRCVPISNHLYFYWYRQILGQKVEFLVSFYNNEISEKSEIFDDQFSVERPDGSNFTLKIRSTKLEDSAMYFCASSDDFYGYTFGSGTRLTVV.

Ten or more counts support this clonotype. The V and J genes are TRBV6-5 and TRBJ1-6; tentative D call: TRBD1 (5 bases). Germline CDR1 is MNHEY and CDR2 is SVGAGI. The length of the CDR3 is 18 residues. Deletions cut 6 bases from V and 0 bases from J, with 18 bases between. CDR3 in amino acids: CASRIHDSSGSYNSPLHF. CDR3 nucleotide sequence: TGTGCCAGCAGGATTCATGACAGTTCCGGCTCCTATAATTCACCCCTCCACTTT.

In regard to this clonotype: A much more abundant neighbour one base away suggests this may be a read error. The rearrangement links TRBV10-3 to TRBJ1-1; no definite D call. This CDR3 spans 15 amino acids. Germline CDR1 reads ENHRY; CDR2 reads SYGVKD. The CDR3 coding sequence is TGTGCCAGCAGTCCCACGGCCGGTTGGGTCGCTGAAGCTTTCTTT. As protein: CASSPTAGWVAEAFF.

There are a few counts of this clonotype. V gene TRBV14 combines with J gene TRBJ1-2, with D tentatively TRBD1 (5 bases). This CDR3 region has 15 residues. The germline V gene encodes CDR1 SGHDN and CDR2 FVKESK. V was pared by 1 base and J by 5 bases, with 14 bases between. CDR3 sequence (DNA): TGTGCCAGCAGCCAAGTGGGGGGTGCCTCATATGGCTACACCTTC. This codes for CASSQVGGASYGYTF. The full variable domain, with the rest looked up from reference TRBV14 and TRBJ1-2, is EAGVTQFPSHSVIEKGQTVTLRCDPISGHDNLYWYRRVMGKEIKFLLHFVKESKQDESGMPNNRFLAERTGGTYSTLKVQPAELEDSGVYFCASSQVGGASYGYTFGSGTRLTVV.

DNA of the CDR3: TGTGCCAGCAGCTTTATCGGCAGGGACTCCTACGAGCAGTACTTC. Its protein is CASSFIGRDSYEQYF. This sequence joins TRBV11-1 and TRBJ2-7; a weak D match, TRBD1 (5 bases). Trimming left V 3 bases short and J 0 bases short, with 12 bases between. The V gene's germline CDR1 is SGHAT and CDR2 FQDESV (reference sequence). CDR3 length: 15 amino acids.

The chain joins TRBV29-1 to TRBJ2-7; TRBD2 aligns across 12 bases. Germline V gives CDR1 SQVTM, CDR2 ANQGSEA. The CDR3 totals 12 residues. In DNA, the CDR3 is TGCAGAACGGGACTAGCGGGTGGCGAGCAGTACTTC. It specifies CRTGLAGGEQYF.

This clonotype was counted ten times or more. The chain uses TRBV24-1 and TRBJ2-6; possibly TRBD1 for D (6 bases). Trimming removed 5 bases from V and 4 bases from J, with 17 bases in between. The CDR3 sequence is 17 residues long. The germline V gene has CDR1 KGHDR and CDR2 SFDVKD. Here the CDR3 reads CATSVNEQGTGANVLTF. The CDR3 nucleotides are TGTGCCACCAGTGTGAACGAACAGGGAACCGGGGCCAACGTCCTGACTTTC.

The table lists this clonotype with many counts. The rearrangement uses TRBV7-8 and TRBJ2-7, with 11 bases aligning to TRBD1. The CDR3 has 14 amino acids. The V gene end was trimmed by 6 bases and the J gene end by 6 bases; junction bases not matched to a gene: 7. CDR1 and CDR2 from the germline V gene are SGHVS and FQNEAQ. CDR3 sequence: CASSRLGTGGEQYF. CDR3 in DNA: TGTGCCAGCAGTCGGCTAGGGACAGGGGGCGAGCAGTACTTC.

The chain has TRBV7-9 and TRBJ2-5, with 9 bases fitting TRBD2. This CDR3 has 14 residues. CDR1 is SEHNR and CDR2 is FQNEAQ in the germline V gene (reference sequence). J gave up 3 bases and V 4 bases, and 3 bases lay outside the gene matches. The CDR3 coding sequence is TGTGCCAGCAGCTCTAGCGGGGCGAAAGAGACCCAGTACTTC. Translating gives CASSSSGAKETQYF.

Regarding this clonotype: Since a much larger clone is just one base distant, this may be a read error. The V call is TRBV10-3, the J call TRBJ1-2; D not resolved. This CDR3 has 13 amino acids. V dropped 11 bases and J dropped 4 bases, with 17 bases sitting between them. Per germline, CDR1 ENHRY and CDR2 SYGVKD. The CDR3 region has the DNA TGTGCCGGCAGTTTCCGGGAGAGCTATGGCTACACCTTC. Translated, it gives CAGSFRESYGYTF.

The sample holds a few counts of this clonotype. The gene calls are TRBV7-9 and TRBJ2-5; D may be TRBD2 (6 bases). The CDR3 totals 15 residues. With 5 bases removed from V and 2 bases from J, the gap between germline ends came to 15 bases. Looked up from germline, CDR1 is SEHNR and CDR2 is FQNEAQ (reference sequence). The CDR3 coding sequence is TGTGCCAGCAGCCAAGAGGAGGGGCTGCAAGAGACCCAGTACTTC. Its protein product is CASSQEEGLQETQYF. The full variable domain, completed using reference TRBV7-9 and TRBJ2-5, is DTGVSQNPRHKITKRGQNVTFRCDPISEHNRLYWYRQTLGQGPEFLTYFQNEAQLEKSRLLSDRFSAERPKGSFSTLEIQRTEQGDSAMYLCASSQEEGLQETQYFGPGTRLLVL.

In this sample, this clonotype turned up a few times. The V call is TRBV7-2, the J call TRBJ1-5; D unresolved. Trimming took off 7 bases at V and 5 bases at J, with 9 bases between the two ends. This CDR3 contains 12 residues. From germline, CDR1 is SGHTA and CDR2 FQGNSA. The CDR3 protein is CASTTTDQPQHF. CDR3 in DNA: TGTGCCAGCACTACCACAGATCAGCCCCAGCATTTT. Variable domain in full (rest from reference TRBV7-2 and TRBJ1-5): GAGVSQSPSNKVTEKGKDVELRCDPISGHTALYWYRQSLGQGLEFLIYFQGNSAPDKSGLPSDRFSAERTGGSVSTLTIQRTQQEDSAVYLCASTTTDQPQHFGDGTRLSIL.

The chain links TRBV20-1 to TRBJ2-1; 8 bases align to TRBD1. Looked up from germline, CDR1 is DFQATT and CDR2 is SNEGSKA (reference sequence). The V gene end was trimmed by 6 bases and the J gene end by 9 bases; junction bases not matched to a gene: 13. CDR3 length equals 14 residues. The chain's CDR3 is CSARQGIGNTEQFF. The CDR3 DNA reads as TGCAGTGCAAGACAGGGGATCGGCAACACTGAGCAGTTCTTC.

Written as DNA, the CDR3 is TGTGCCAGCAGATTCACTAGCGTTACTAGCGCCGGGGAGCTGTTTTTT. Residues: CASRFTSVTSAGELFF. This chain connects TRBV14 to TRBJ2-2; TRBD2 matches at 7 bases. The germline gives CDR1 SGHDN, CDR2 FVKESK. The CDR3 covers 16 residues. Germline trimming cut 6 bases from V and 6 bases from J; bases unmatched to any gene: 13.

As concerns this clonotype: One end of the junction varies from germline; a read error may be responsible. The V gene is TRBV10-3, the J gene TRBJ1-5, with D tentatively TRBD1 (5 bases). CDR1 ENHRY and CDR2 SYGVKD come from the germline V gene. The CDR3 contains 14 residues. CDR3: CASSERLGDQPQHF. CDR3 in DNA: TGTGCCAGCAGTGAAAGATTAGGGGATCAGCCCCAGCATTTT.

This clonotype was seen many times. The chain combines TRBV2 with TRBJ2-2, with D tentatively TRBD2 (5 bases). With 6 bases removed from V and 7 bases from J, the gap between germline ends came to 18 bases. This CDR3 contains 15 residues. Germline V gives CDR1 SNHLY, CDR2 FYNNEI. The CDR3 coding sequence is TGTGCCAGCAGGGGTAGGACTGGCTCAGTCGGGGAGCTGTTTTTT. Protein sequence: CASRGRTGSVGELFF.

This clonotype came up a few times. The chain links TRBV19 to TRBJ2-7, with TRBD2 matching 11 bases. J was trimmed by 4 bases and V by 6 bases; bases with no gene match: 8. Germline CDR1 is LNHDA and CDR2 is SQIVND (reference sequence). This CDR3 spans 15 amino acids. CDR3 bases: TGTGCCAGTAGAGAGAGACTAGCGGGATATTACGAGCAGTACTTC. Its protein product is CASRERLAGYYEQYF. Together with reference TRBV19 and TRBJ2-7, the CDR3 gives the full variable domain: DGGITQSPKYLFRKEGQNVTLSCEQNLNHDAMYWYRQDPGQGLRLIYYSQIVNDFQKGDIAEGYSVSREKKESFPLTVTSAQKNPTAFYLCASRERLAGYYEQYFGPGTRLTVT.

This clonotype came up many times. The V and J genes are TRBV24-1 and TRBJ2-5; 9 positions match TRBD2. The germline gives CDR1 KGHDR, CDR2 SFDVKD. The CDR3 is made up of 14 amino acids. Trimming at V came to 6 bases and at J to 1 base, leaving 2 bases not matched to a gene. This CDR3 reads CATSLSGSQETQYF. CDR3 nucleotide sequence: TGTGCCACCAGTCTTAGCGGGAGCCAAGAGACCCAGTACTTC.

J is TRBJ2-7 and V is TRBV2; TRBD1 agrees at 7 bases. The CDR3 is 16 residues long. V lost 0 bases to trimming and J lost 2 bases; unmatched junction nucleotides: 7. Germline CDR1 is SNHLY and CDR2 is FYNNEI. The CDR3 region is CASSEALGQVPYEQYF. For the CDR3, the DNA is TGTGCCAGCAGTGAAGCGCTAGGACAGGTCCCCTACGAGCAGTACTTC.

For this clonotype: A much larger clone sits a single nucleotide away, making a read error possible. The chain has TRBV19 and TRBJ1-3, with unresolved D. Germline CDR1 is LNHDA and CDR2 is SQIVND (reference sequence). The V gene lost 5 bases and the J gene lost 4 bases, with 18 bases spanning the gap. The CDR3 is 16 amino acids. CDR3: CASSPLGEGGGNTIYF. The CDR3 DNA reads TGTGCCAGTAGTCCCCTCGGCGAGGGAGGGGGAAACACCATATATTTT.